This is a list of T cell receptor beta chains from one sample in a study of Graves' ophthalmopathy and Graves' hyperthyroidism. TCRdb reprocessed the multiplex PCR reads with MiXCR, giving one entry per CDR3 protein. The table has 650,000 to 900,000 distinct CDR3 sequences, 35% to 50% seen once. Sequencing was carried out using peripheral blood. These receptors originate from an adult man with Graves' ophthalmopathy. The CDR3 runs from the conserved cysteine through the conserved F or W. A D gene is named only where the DNA matches it firmly. Not every row has a clone size; where given, it reads once, few, many or a size class.

d_gene: .
j_gene: TRBJ1-4
v_gene: TRBV7-2
abundance: .
CDR3aa: CASSLRGSDEKLFF
CDR3nt: TGTGCCAGCAGCTTAAGAGGGTCGGATGAAAAACTGTTTTTT

d_gene: .
j_gene: TRBJ1-1
v_gene: TRBV10-3
abundance: .
CDR3aa: CAISEVDRVNTEAFF
CDR3nt: TGTGCCATCAGTGAAGTGGACAGAGTGAACACTGAAGCTTTCTTT

d_gene: .
j_gene: TRBJ2-2
v_gene: TRBV9
abundance: many
CDR3aa: CASSVGSTNTGELFF
CDR3nt: TGTGCCAGCAGCGTAGGCAGTACGAACACCGGGGAGCTGTTTTTT

d_gene: .
j_gene: TRBJ2-7
v_gene: TRBV7-9
abundance: .
CDR3aa: CASSSLGTNYEQYF
CDR3nt: TGTGCCAGCAGCTCCCTCGGGACAAACTACGAGCAGTACTTC

d_gene: .
j_gene: TRBJ2-2
v_gene: TRBV7-3
abundance: many
CDR3aa: CASSLVRVTDTGELFF
CDR3nt: TGTGCCAGCAGCTTAGTCAGGGTTACGGACACCGGGGAGCTGTTTTTT

d_gene: TRBD1
j_gene: TRBJ1-4
v_gene: TRBV25-1
abundance: .
CDR3aa: CASPPLTGGATNEKLFF
CDR3nt: TGTGCCAGCCCACCATTGACAGGGGGCGCAACTAATGAAAAACTGTTTTTT

d_gene: .
j_gene: TRBJ1-5
v_gene: TRBV28
abundance: .
CDR3aa: CASSFGRGVRLSNQPQHF
CDR3nt: TGTGCCAGCAGTTTTGGCAGGGGAGTGAGGTTGAGCAATCAGCCCCAGCATTTT

d_gene: .
j_gene: TRBJ1-1
v_gene: TRBV6-5
abundance: many
CDR3aa: CASRTTDVNTEAFF
CDR3nt: TGTGCCAGCAGGACGACAGACGTGAACACTGAAGCTTTCTTT

d_gene: TRBD1
j_gene: TRBJ2-2
v_gene: TRBV10-1
abundance: .
CDR3aa: CASRTDRDTGELFF
CDR3nt: TGCGCCAGCAGAACCGACAGGGACACCGGGGAGCTGTTTTTT

d_gene: TRBD1
j_gene: TRBJ2-7
v_gene: TRBV19
abundance: few
CDR3aa: CASNAGQGAYEQYF
CDR3nt: TGTGCCTCCAACGCGGGGCAGGGGGCTTACGAGCAGTACTTC

d_gene: .
j_gene: TRBJ1-2
v_gene: TRBV7-9
abundance: .
CDR3aa: CASSCPLGISGYTF
CDR3nt: TGTGCCAGCAGCTGTCCCTTGGGGATCAGTGGCTACACCTTC

d_gene: .
j_gene: TRBJ2-7
v_gene: TRBV11-3
abundance: .
CDR3aa: CASSQKQGLSYEQYF
CDR3nt: TGTGCCAGCAGCCAAAAACAGGGACTCTCCTACGAGCAGTACTTC

d_gene: .
j_gene: TRBJ1-4
v_gene: TRBV10-3
abundance: .
CDR3aa: CASSYSAREKLFF
CDR3nt: TGTGCCAGCAGTTACTCGGCGAGAGAAAAACTGTTTTTT

d_gene: .
j_gene: TRBJ1-1
v_gene: TRBV25-1
abundance: many
CDR3aa: CASTGMRRDTEAFF
CDR3nt: TGTGCCAGCACAGGGATGAGGAGGGACACTGAAGCTTTCTTT

d_gene: .
j_gene: TRBJ2-5
v_gene: TRBV2
abundance: .
CDR3aa: CASSRVGVVETQYF
CDR3nt: TGTGCCAGCAGTAGGGTGGGGGTAGTGGAGACCCAGTACTTC

d_gene: TRBD1
j_gene: TRBJ2-5
v_gene: TRBV6-2/TRBV6-3
abundance: .
CDR3aa: CASSYGVGGRGETQYF
CDR3nt: TGTGCCAGCAGTTACGGCGTGGGTGGCAGGGGGGAGACCCAGTACTTC

d_gene: .
j_gene: TRBJ2-7
v_gene: TRBV20-1
abundance: few
CDR3aa: CSARGPTDTYEQYF
CDR3nt: TGCAGTGCTAGGGGGCCGACAGATACCTACGAGCAGTACTTC

d_gene: TRBD1
j_gene: TRBJ2-2
v_gene: TRBV15
abundance: many
CDR3aa: CATSSWDRTTGELFF
CDR3nt: TGTGCCACCAGCAGCTGGGACAGGACGACCGGGGAGCTGTTTTTT

d_gene: .
j_gene: TRBJ2-7
v_gene: TRBV10-3
abundance: many
CDR3aa: CAISESMDTSYEQYF
CDR3nt: TGTGCCATCAGTGAGTCAATGGACACCTCCTACGAGCAGTACTTC

d_gene: .
j_gene: TRBJ1-2
v_gene: TRBV20-1
abundance: few
CDR3aa: CSARVDGSGTASNYGYTF
CDR3nt: TGCAGTGCTAGAGTTGACGGGTCGGGAACAGCTTCTAACTATGGCTACACCTTC

d_gene: .
j_gene: TRBJ1-1
v_gene: TRBV7-2
abundance: few
CDR3aa: CASSLVGGGASPGTEAFF
CDR3nt: TGTGCCAGCAGCTTAGTTGGTGGGGGCGCTTCCCCCGGCACTGAAGCTTTCTTT

d_gene: TRBD1
j_gene: TRBJ2-2
v_gene: TRBV24-1
abundance: .
CDR3aa: CATSALGQGISGELFF
CDR3nt: TGTGCCACCAGTGCCTTGGGACAGGGGATCAGCGGGGAGCTGTTTTTT

d_gene: .
j_gene: TRBJ2-7
v_gene: TRBV25-1
abundance: .
CDR3aa: CASSPPGQGSHEQYF
CDR3nt: TGTGCCAGCTCACCACCGGGCCAGGGGTCTCACGAGCAGTACTTC

d_gene: .
j_gene: TRBJ1-5
v_gene: TRBV5-1
abundance: once
CDR3aa: CASSLLGSYSNQPQHF
CDR3nt: TGCGCCAGCAGCTTGCTGGGTTCCTATAGCAATCAGCCCCAGCATTTT

d_gene: .
j_gene: TRBJ1-1
v_gene: TRBV5-6
abundance: .
CDR3aa: CASSLGARMAFF
CDR3nt: TGTGCCAGCAGCTTGGGGGCAAGAATGGCTTTCTTT

d_gene: .
j_gene: TRBJ2-7
v_gene: TRBV7-9
abundance: few
CDR3aa: CASSLAVGIADEQYF
CDR3nt: TGTGCCAGCAGCTTAGCGGTAGGGATTGCCGACGAGCAGTACTTC

d_gene: TRBD1
j_gene: TRBJ1-6
v_gene: TRBV11-2
abundance: .
CDR3aa: CASSATGAYNSPLHF
CDR3nt: TGTGCCAGCAGCGCGACAGGGGCCTATAATTCACCCCTCCACTTT

d_gene: TRBD2
j_gene: TRBJ2-2
v_gene: TRBV9
abundance: .
CDR3aa: CASSVAGTSFVTGELFF
CDR3nt: TGTGCCAGCAGCGTAGCCGGGACTAGCTTTGTCACCGGGGAGCTGTTTTTT

d_gene: .
j_gene: TRBJ1-5
v_gene: TRBV19
abundance: many
CDR3aa: CASSAGDGNQPQHF
CDR3nt: TGTGCCAGTAGTGCAGGGGATGGGAATCAGCCCCAGCATTTT

d_gene: TRBD1
j_gene: TRBJ2-7
v_gene: TRBV29-1
abundance: .
CDR3aa: CSVQPGQGHQDEQYF
CDR3nt: TGCAGCGTCCAACCGGGACAGGGACATCAGGACGAGCAGTACTTC

d_gene: .
j_gene: TRBJ1-3
v_gene: TRBV2
abundance: many
CDR3aa: CASSSTGPGKANTIYF
CDR3nt: TGTGCCAGCAGTTCTACGGGACCAGGCAAAGCAAACACCATATATTTT

d_gene: .
j_gene: TRBJ1-1
v_gene: TRBV19
abundance: once
CDR3aa: CASSIGQGGTEAFF
CDR3nt: TGTGCCAGTAGTATAGGGCAGGGAGGCACTGAAGCTTTCTTT

d_gene: TRBD1
j_gene: TRBJ1-4
v_gene: TRBV25-1
abundance: .
CDR3aa: CASSRGGTGNEKLFF
CDR3nt: TGTGCCAGCAGCCGCGGGGGGACAGGGAATGAAAAACTGTTTTTT

d_gene: TRBD2
j_gene: TRBJ2-5
v_gene: TRBV29-1
abundance: many
CDR3aa: CSVRSGRRVETQYF
CDR3nt: TGCAGCGTTAGGAGCGGGAGAAGGGTGGAGACCCAGTACTTC

d_gene: .
j_gene: TRBJ2-7
v_gene: TRBV12-3/TRBV12-4
abundance: many
CDR3aa: CASSLRAGFHEQYF
CDR3nt: TGTGCCAGCAGTTTAAGAGCAGGGTTCCACGAGCAGTACTTC

d_gene: .
j_gene: TRBJ2-7
v_gene: TRBV29-1
abundance: many
CDR3aa: CSVVPSYTYEQYF
CDR3nt: TGCAGCGTTGTCCCCAGCTATACCTACGAGCAGTACTTC

d_gene: .
j_gene: TRBJ2-2
v_gene: TRBV12-3/TRBV12-4
abundance: .
CDR3aa: CASRLAAGGGELFF
CDR3nt: TGTGCCAGCAGACTAGCTGCTGGTGGCGGGGAGCTGTTTTTT

d_gene: TRBD2
j_gene: TRBJ2-5
v_gene: TRBV20-1
abundance: many
CDR3aa: CSAEAGDIQETQYF
CDR3nt: TGCAGTGCTGAAGCGGGGGATATTCAAGAGACCCAGTACTTC

d_gene: .
j_gene: TRBJ1-1
v_gene: TRBV10-3
abundance: once
CDR3aa: CAISESRQLNTEAFF
CDR3nt: TGTGCCATCAGTGAGTCACGACAGCTAAACACTGAAGCTTTCTTT

d_gene: .
j_gene: TRBJ2-2
v_gene: TRBV12-5
abundance: .
CDR3aa: CASGLGFLNTGELFF
CDR3nt: TGTGCTAGTGGTTTAGGCTTCCTGAACACCGGGGAGCTGTTTTTT

d_gene: .
j_gene: TRBJ1-6
v_gene: TRBV2
abundance: .
CDR3aa: CASSYRRNYNSPLHF
CDR3nt: TGTGCCAGCAGTTACCGACGGAACTATAATTCACCCCTCCACTTT

d_gene: .
j_gene: TRBJ2-7
v_gene: TRBV7-9
abundance: few
CDR3aa: CASSPLGQGIDEQYF
CDR3nt: TGTGCCAGCAGCCCGTTAGGGCAGGGAATTGACGAGCAGTACTTC

d_gene: TRBD2
j_gene: TRBJ2-7
v_gene: TRBV7-9
abundance: many
CDR3aa: CASIKLAGNEQYF
CDR3nt: TGTGCCAGCATCAAACTAGCGGGGAACGAGCAGTACTTC

d_gene: .
j_gene: TRBJ2-7
v_gene: TRBV7-3
abundance: .
CDR3aa: CASSFPGVYEQYF
CDR3nt: TGTGCCAGCAGCTTTCCAGGGGTCTACGAGCAGTACTTC

d_gene: TRBD1
j_gene: TRBJ2-7
v_gene: TRBV29-1
abundance: .
CDR3aa: CSVEVGDRGNEQYF
CDR3nt: TGCAGCGTTGAAGTGGGGGACAGGGGCAATGAGCAGTACTTC

d_gene: .
j_gene: TRBJ2-7
v_gene: TRBV7-2
abundance: many
CDR3aa: CASSLAKGHEQYF
CDR3nt: TGTGCCAGCAGCTTAGCTAAGGGGCACGAGCAGTACTTC

d_gene: .
j_gene: TRBJ1-2
v_gene: TRBV2
abundance: once
CDR3aa: CASRFGGSYGYTF
CDR3nt: TGTGCCAGCAGGTTCGGGGGGTCTTATGGCTACACCTTC

d_gene: .
j_gene: TRBJ1-4
v_gene: TRBV25-1
abundance: .
CDR3aa: CASSYGGAGEKLFF
CDR3nt: TGTGCCAGCAGTTATGGGGGGGCGGGTGAAAAACTGTTTTTT

d_gene: TRBD1
j_gene: TRBJ1-5
v_gene: TRBV19
abundance: few
CDR3aa: CASNIGTGNGNQPQHF
CDR3nt: TGTGCCAGTAATATAGGGACAGGGAATGGCAATCAGCCCCAGCATTTT

d_gene: .
j_gene: TRBJ1-3
v_gene: TRBV25-1
abundance: .
CDR3aa: CASSDLEGGYTIYF
CDR3nt: TGTGCCAGCAGTGATTTGGAGGGTGGCTACACCATATATTTT

d_gene: .
j_gene: TRBJ1-2
v_gene: TRBV19
abundance: .
CDR3aa: CASSIPQRNYGYTF
CDR3nt: TGTGCCAGTAGTATCCCCCAGAGAAACTATGGCTACACCTTC

d_gene: .
j_gene: TRBJ2-7
v_gene: TRBV7-9
abundance: .
CDR3aa: CASSLGGFAGSSYEQYF
CDR3nt: TGTGCCAGCAGTTTAGGGGGGTTTGCAGGGAGCTCCTACGAGCAGTACTTC

d_gene: .
j_gene: TRBJ2-2
v_gene: TRBV7-9
abundance: .
CDR3aa: CASSQDSGRVAGELFF
CDR3nt: TGCGCCAGCAGCCAAGATAGTGGGCGGGTTGCCGGGGAGCTGTTTTTT

d_gene: TRBD2
j_gene: TRBJ2-7
v_gene: TRBV7-9
abundance: few
CDR3aa: CASSRFSSGEQYF
CDR3nt: TGTGCCAGCAGCCGATTTTCTAGCGGCGAGCAGTACTTC

d_gene: .
j_gene: TRBJ1-1
v_gene: TRBV28
abundance: .
CDR3aa: CASSLPREAFF
CDR3nt: TGTGCCAGCAGTTTACCCCGTGAAGCTTTCTTT

d_gene: .
j_gene: TRBJ1-1
v_gene: TRBV14
abundance: .
CDR3aa: CASSPDSWNTEAFF
CDR3nt: TGTGCCAGCAGCCCGGACAGTTGGAACACTGAAGCTTTCTTT

d_gene: .
j_gene: TRBJ2-2
v_gene: TRBV15
abundance: many
CDR3aa: CATSSPLQGTGELFF
CDR3nt: TGTGCCACCAGCAGCCCGTTACAGGGCACCGGGGAGCTGTTTTTT

d_gene: .
j_gene: TRBJ1-5
v_gene: TRBV20-1
abundance: .
CDR3aa: CSARVGEGDQPQHF
CDR3nt: TGCAGTGCTAGAGTTGGGGAGGGCGACCAGCCCCAGCATTTT